One and the same sample provided the 9 T cell receptor beta chains below, sequenced in a study of blood T cell repertoires in COVID-19. Assay: immunoSEQ multiplex PCR; the TCRdb copy retains only in-frame clones and omits some. Among about 180,000 clones listed, just under 80% were seen once. The sequenced sample consisted of peripheral blood. All receptors derive from an older man with active or convalescent COVID-19.

This clone was observed a few times. This sequence joins TRBV5-6 and TRBJ1-3, with 8 bases that match TRBD1. The CDR3 is 18 amino acids. The germline CDR1 and CDR2 sequences are SGHDT and YYEEEE. The ends lost 3 bases at V and 3 bases at J; junction bases unmatched: 14. The DNA for the CDR3 is TGTGCCAGCAGCTCTTACGAACAGACAGGGGAGGGTGGAAACACCATATATTTT. It encodes CASSSYEQTGEGGNTIYF.

This sequence joins TRBV7-2 and TRBJ1-3; D is unresolved. The length of the CDR3 is 12 residues. Trimming left V 5 bases short and J 9 bases short, with 11 bases between. Germline CDR1 reads SGHTA; CDR2 reads FQGNSA. CDR3 DNA sequence: TGTGCCAGCAGCCAGCATGGAGTCACCATATATTTT. Its protein product is CASSQHGVTIYF.

J is TRBJ2-2 and V is TRBV14, with a weak D call TRBD2 (5 bases). Trimming removed 1 base at V and 7 bases at J, with 10 bases between. Germline V CDR1 and CDR2: SGHDN, FVKESK. This CDR3 region has 14 residues. CDR3 residues: CASSQGGSSGELFF. CDR3 DNA: TGTGCCAGCAGCCAAGGAGGGTCCAGCGGGGAGCTGTTTTTT.

V is TRBV5-1 and J is TRBJ1-2, with D unclear. The length of the CDR3 is 14 residues. Germline V lookup: CDR1 SGHRS, CDR2 YFSETQ. Between the trimmed V and J ends, which lost 0 bases and 0 bases, there was a span of 6 bases. In nucleotides, the CDR3 is TGCGCCAGCAGCTTGGAACAGCCTAACTATGGCTACACCTTC. It specifies CASSLEQPNYGYTF.

The chain uses TRBV5-4 and TRBJ2-3, with 7 bases aligning to TRBD2. Germline V CDR1 and CDR2: SGHNT, YYREEE (reference sequence). V gave up 4 bases and J gave up 2 bases; unmatched junction bases: 7. This CDR3 spans 15 amino acids. The CDR3 DNA reads TGTGCCAGCAGCCTAAAAGCGGGAAACACAGATACGCAGTATTTT. It codes for CASSLKAGNTDTQYF.

The gene calls are TRBV18 and TRBJ1-1; no firm D call. This CDR3 comprises 12 residues. V lost 3 bases and J lost 7, with 9 bases in between. Germline values: CDR1 KGHSH, CDR2 LQKENI. The CDR3 sequence is CASSPNSIEAFF. CDR3 nucleotide sequence: TGTGCCAGCTCACCGAACTCGATTGAAGCTTTCTTT.

This chain links TRBV4-1 with TRBJ1-1, with D unresolved. The germline CDR1 and CDR2 sequences are MGHRA and YSYEKL. V was pared by 4 bases and J by 0 bases, with 18 bases between. CDR3 length: 17 residues. CDR3 protein: CASSPATGVPVNTEAFF. CDR3 nucleotides: TGCGCCAGCAGCCCCGCGACCGGGGTTCCAGTGAACACTGAAGCTTTCTTT.

As regards this clone: Additional DNA sequences in this sample encode the identical CDR3. V usage is TRBV6-5 and J usage is TRBJ1-1; the match to TRBD1 covers 10 bases. The CDR3 runs 14 residues. Germline CDR1 MNHEY, CDR2 SVGAGI. With 6 bases clipped from V and 5 bases from J, the junction kept 6 bases outside the gene matches. The CDR3: CASSRQGAGTEAFF. The CDR3 coding sequence is TGTGCCAGCAGCAGACAGGGGGCAGGGACTGAAGCTTTCTTT.

This clone was counted only a few times. V usage is TRBV11-2 and J usage is TRBJ2-5; 10 nucleotides match TRBD2. The germline V gene encodes CDR1 SGHAT and CDR2 FQNNGV. After removal of 5 bases from V and 5 bases from J, the junction contained 5 bases not matched to a gene. The CDR3 is 14 amino acids. The CDR3 protein is CASSHQAGGETQYF. The CDR3 region has the DNA TGTGCCAGCAGCCATCAAGCGGGGGGGGAGACCCAGTACTTC.